A single sample is the source of the 18 T cell receptor beta chains below, sequenced in a study of lymphopenia after photon versus proton radiotherapy. The data were produced by immunoSEQ multiplex PCR, yet TCRdb's version contains in-frame clones alone and is incomplete. The repertoire holds more than 50,000 clones, with around four fifths as singletons. The sequencing used peripheral blood, collected from a patient treated with photon-based radiotherapy. These receptors were collected from a man aged 50 to 60 with gastric cancer.

This clone has only one observation. This chain connects TRBV30 to TRBJ1-5; 9 positions agree with TRBD1. This CDR3 region has 16 residues. Trimming removed 4 bases from V and 5 bases from J; junction bases left unmatched: 12. Looked up from germline, CDR1 is GTSNPN and CDR2 is SVGIG (reference sequence). The CDR3 is CAWTRKPGQGDQPQHF. The CDR3 bases are TGTGCCTGGACCCGAAAACCGGGACAGGGCGATCAGCCCCAGCATTTT.

In DNA, the CDR3 is TGTGCCAGCAGCTTAGTGTTCCAGACCGGGGAGCTGTTTTTT. Its translation: CASSLVFQTGELFF. V is TRBV9 and J is TRBJ2-2; D is undetermined. V was shortened by 4 bases and J by 5 bases, with 12 bases between the two germline ends. The CDR3 contains 14 residues. Germline assignment: CDR1 SGDLS and CDR2 YYNGEE.

The chain carries TRBV14 and TRBJ2-5; the match to TRBD1 covers 12 bases. CDR3 length: 15 residues. The junction had 1 base not matched to a gene; V was cut back by 1 base and J by 4 bases. Germline CDR1 is SGHDN and CDR2 is FVKESK. The CDR3 protein is CASSQGGQGAETQYF. The CDR3 DNA reads TGTGCCAGCAGCCAAGGGGGACAGGGGGCAGAGACCCAGTACTTC. Variable domain in full (rest from reference TRBV14 and TRBJ2-5): EAGVTQFPSHSVIEKGQTVTLRCDPISGHDNLYWYRRVMGKEIKFLLHFVKESKQDESGMPNNRFLAERTGGTYSTLKVQPAELEDSGVYFCASSQGGQGAETQYFGPGTRLLVL.

This chain links TRBV6-6 with TRBJ1-5; D ambiguous. The V end was cut by 8 bases, the J end by 9 bases, with 17 bases between. Germline V gene data show CDR1 as MNHNY and CDR2 as SVGAGI (reference sequence). The CDR3 has 13 residues. CDR3 in amino acids: CASAEDPRGPQHF. As DNA, the CDR3 is TGTGCCAGCGCCGAGGACCCACGAGGGCCCCAGCATTTT.

This clone was counted a single time. This chain links TRBV6-5 with TRBJ1-5; 7 bases map to TRBD1. Trimming cost V 6 bases and J 6 bases; bases outside gene matches: 5. The CDR3 has 13 amino acids. The germline V gene has CDR1 MNHEY and CDR2 SVGAGI. The chain's CDR3 is CASRRDRAQPQHF. As DNA, the CDR3 is TGTGCCAGCAGACGAGACAGGGCTCAGCCCCAGCATTTT.

The rearrangement joins TRBV18 to TRBJ1-1; a weak D match, TRBD1 (5 bases). Germline V lookup: CDR1 KGHSH, CDR2 LQKENI. The CDR3 spans 14 residues. The germline V and J ends were trimmed by 6 bases and 1 base, with 12 bases remaining between them. CDR3 protein: CASSPPGQNTEAFF. CDR3 in DNA: TGTGCCAGCTCTCCTCCTGGACAGAACACTGAAGCTTTCTTT.

This clone was observed a single time. The chain links TRBV6-5 to TRBJ1-4; TRBD1 matches at 7 bases. From germline, CDR1 is MNHEY and CDR2 SVGAGI. The CDR3 spans 13 residues. Trimming at V came to 6 bases and at J to 8 bases, leaving 6 bases not matched to a gene. CDR3 protein: CASRRQGNEKLFF. In nucleotides, the CDR3 is TGTGCCAGCAGAAGACAGGGAAACGAAAAACTGTTTTTT.

This rearrangement joins TRBV6-5 to TRBJ1-1; weak D call: TRBD1 (5 bases). V shed 2 bases and J shed 4 bases, with 11 bases lying between them. The CDR3 is 14 amino acids. From germline, CDR1 is MNHEY and CDR2 SVGAGI. The CDR3 region is CASSYGGSRTEAFF. In nucleotides, the CDR3 is TGTGCCAGCAGTTACGGGGGGAGTCGCACTGAAGCTTTCTTT.

The rearrangement links TRBV12-2 to TRBJ2-1; the listed D gene, TRBD2, was not tested against the DNA. TRBV12-2 is a pseudogene segment. The CDR3 has 21 residues. CDR3 bases: TGTGCAAGTCGCTTAGCGGGGGGACTAGCGGGAGCTCCGAGCTCCTACAATGAGCAGTTCTTC. It is translated as CASRLAGGLAGAPSSYNEQFF.

The CDR3 region has the DNA TGTGCCAGCAGTTGGGGGCAGGACCCGACAGAGACCCAGTACTTC. This gives the protein CASSWGQDPTETQYF. J is TRBJ2-5 and V is TRBV27; D might be TRBD1 (6 bases). Trimming removed 4 bases at V and 4 bases at J, with 16 bases between. Germline assignment: CDR1 MNHEY and CDR2 SMNVEV (reference sequence). This CDR3 comprises 15 residues.

This clone was detected only a few times. The chain recombines TRBV28 with TRBJ2-5; possible D gene TRBD2, 5 bases. V lost 5 bases to trimming and J lost 9 bases, with 19 bases between them. Per germline, CDR1 MDHEN and CDR2 SYDVKM. The CDR3 totals 14 residues. The CDR3, as DNA: TGTGCCAGCAGTCTTGGCCCGGGGAACGTGGCCCAGTACTTC. Its protein product is CASSLGPGNVAQYF.

In its sample, this clone was seen once. V and J are TRBV6-6 and TRBJ2-6, with D unclear. Germline V gene data show CDR1 as MNHNY and CDR2 as SVGAGI (reference sequence). The CDR3 is made up of 13 amino acids. Trimming stripped 8 bases from V and 1 base from J, with 6 bases between. CDR3 loop: CASGDSGANVLTF. The CDR3 nucleotides are TGTGCCAGCGGCGATTCTGGGGCCAACGTCCTGACTTTC.

This chain connects TRBV5-5 to TRBJ2-7; the match to TRBD1 covers 8 bases. J lost 1 base, V lost 0 bases, and 3 bases had no gene match. The V gene's germline CDR1 is SGHKS and CDR2 YYEKEE (reference sequence). The CDR3 consists of 15 residues. CDR3 region: CASSLEYRGSYEQYF. As DNA, the CDR3 is TGTGCCAGCAGCTTGGAATACAGGGGGTCCTACGAGCAGTACTTC.

The V and J genes are TRBV2 and TRBJ1-1, with D possibly TRBD1 on 5 matching bases. The CDR3 consists of 15 residues. The ends were cut back, 0 bases at V and 0 bases at J, with 8 bases in the middle. The germline gives CDR1 SNHLY, CDR2 FYNNEI. The CDR3 DNA follows: TGTGCCAGCAGTGAAGCGCGAGGGGTGAACACTGAAGCTTTCTTT. It specifies CASSEARGVNTEAFF.

The rearrangement joins TRBV7-9 to TRBJ2-7; D not resolved. Germline V gives CDR1 SEHNR, CDR2 FQNEAQ (reference sequence). The CDR3 runs 12 residues. Trimming stripped 5 bases from V and 7 bases from J, with 12 bases between. CDR3 DNA sequence: TGTGCCAGCAGCCCGAGGATAAGGGAGCAGTACTTC. The encoded protein is CASSPRIREQYF.

The CDR3 loop reads CASSQGGGYTF. The CDR3 DNA reads TGTGCCAGCTCACAGGGAGGTGGCTACACCTTC. This chain uses TRBV18 with TRBJ1-2; D unclear. V lost 4 bases and J 7 bases, leaving 7 bases between the germline ends. CDR1 and CDR2 from the germline V gene are KGHSH and LQKENI. The CDR3 sequence is 11 residues long.

The chain couples TRBV11-3 to TRBJ1-5; unclear D gene. CDR1 is SGHNT, CDR2 YENEEA, per germline. The CDR3 is 15 amino acids. The ends were cut back, 6 bases at V and 3 bases at J, with 15 bases in the middle. CDR3 DNA: TGTGCCAGCAGTCCTGGGAGAGGAAACAATCAGCCCCAGCATTTT. It yields the protein CASSPGRGNNQPQHF.

V gene TRBV15 combines with J gene TRBJ2-7; D unresolved. Trimming shortened V by 0 bases and J by 5 bases, and 11 bases separated the two germline ends. The CDR3 contains 14 residues. Germline V gene lookup returns CDR1 LNHNV and CDR2 YYDKDF (reference sequence). CDR3 in amino acids: CATSRDWGINEQYF. The CDR3 bases are TGTGCCACCAGCAGAGATTGGGGTATCAACGAGCAGTACTTC.